The TCR beta chain described here comes from a study of beta chain features in type 1 diabetes. Study-level findings and limits: In every one of the four CD4+ subsets, TCRB CDR3s were moderately but significantly shorter in Type 1 diabetes patients. Insertion counts at VDJ junctions were lower in type 1 diabetes patients, who also showed more deletions there.

About this clone: Its target is unknown.

What was sequenced were expressed TCRB transcripts, since all of the isolated RNA had been reverse transcribed. Profiling relied on immunoSEQ multiplex PCR, and the TCRdb table lists in-frame clones only, not all of them. Of hundreds of thousands of clones listed, approximately 30% are singletons. This CDR3 has 15 amino acids. V lost 6 bases to trimming and J lost 0 bases, with 12 bases between them. In germline, CDR1 is MNHEY, CDR2 SVGAGI. Sorted populations were all over 95% pure. This clonotype originated in a man between 18 and 29 years old in good health. Sequencing used naive CD4+ T cells from blood. The chain joins TRBV6-5 to TRBJ2-1; D is perhaps TRBD1 (6 bases). CDR3 in DNA: TGTGCCAGCAGACCCCCAGGGGTCTCCTACAATGAGCAGTTCTTC. It encodes CASRPPGVSYNEQFF.